The rows below give T cell receptor beta chains drawn from one sample of a study of cytomegalovirus exposure and HLA in healthy donors. Clones were read by immunoSEQ multiplex PCR, and TCRdb kept only the in-frame ones, dropping some. The sample yields about 110,000 clones, roughly 82% seen once. Material: PBMCs. These receptors originate from a woman in her fifties or sixties in good health and CMV-seropositive. Both conserved end residues are part of each CDR3. Fields, in order: V gene, D gene, J gene, clone size, CDR3 protein, CDR3 DNA. A D gene is named only where the DNA matches it firmly. The size of a clone is reported for some rows only, either as once, few or many, or as a class for expanded clones.

V gene: TRBV6-5; D gene: .; J gene: TRBJ1-1; clone size: .; CDR3 protein: CASSYTVNTEAFF; CDR3 DNA: TGTGCCAGCAGTTACACAGTAAACACTGAAGCTTTCTTT
V gene: TRBV5-1; D gene: TRBD1; J gene: TRBJ1-2; clone size: few; CDR3 protein: CASSGDRGGYGYTF; CDR3 DNA: TGCGCCAGCAGCGGGGACAGGGGTGGCTATGGCTACACCTTC
V gene: TRBV7-2; D gene: .; J gene: TRBJ1-5; clone size: once; CDR3 protein: CASSLNPTGGNQPQHF; CDR3 DNA: TGTGCCAGCAGCTTGAATCCCACAGGCGGCAATCAGCCCCAGCATTTT
V gene: TRBV19; D gene: TRBD1; J gene: TRBJ1-1; clone size: .; CDR3 protein: CASTHRGRTEAFF; CDR3 DNA: TGTGCCAGTACACACAGGGGCAGGACTGAAGCTTTCTTT
V gene: TRBV6-1; D gene: TRBD2; J gene: TRBJ2-5; clone size: few; CDR3 protein: CASSEDFGTSAGETQYF; CDR3 DNA: TGTGCCAGCAGTGAAGATTTTGGGACTAGCGCAGGGGAGACCCAGTACTTC
V gene: TRBV19; D gene: TRBD1; J gene: TRBJ1-5; clone size: .; CDR3 protein: CASSTGQGRSNQPQHF; CDR3 DNA: TGTGCCAGTAGTACCGGACAGGGGCGTTCGAATCAGCCCCAGCATTTT
V gene: TRBV9; D gene: .; J gene: TRBJ1-1; clone size: once; CDR3 protein: CASSLLQGTRNTEAFF; CDR3 DNA: TGTGCCAGCAGCCTTCTCCAGGGGACAAGGAACACTGAAGCTTTCTTT
V gene: TRBV18; D gene: .; J gene: TRBJ2-7; clone size: .; CDR3 protein: CASSPSGDNYEQYF; CDR3 DNA: TGTGCCAGCTCACCATCAGGGGACAACTACGAGCAGTACTTC
V gene: TRBV9; D gene: .; J gene: TRBJ1-5; clone size: .; CDR3 protein: CASSGIPTQGKSRYSNQPQHF; CDR3 DNA: TGTGCCAGCAGCGGCATCCCGACCCAGGGTAAGTCAAGATATAGCAATCAGCCCCAGCATTTT
V gene: TRBV6-6; D gene: TRBD2; J gene: TRBJ2-3; clone size: .; CDR3 protein: CASPYSPSGGTDTQYF; CDR3 DNA: TGTGCCAGCCCCTACAGCCCTAGCGGGGGCACAGATACGCAGTATTTT
V gene: TRBV7-9; D gene: .; J gene: TRBJ1-2; clone size: .; CDR3 protein: CSSEGIGWDGYTF; CDR3 DNA: TGTTCCAGCGAGGGTATAGGGTGGGATGGCTACACCTTC
V gene: TRBV5-1; D gene: TRBD2; J gene: TRBJ2-1; clone size: .; CDR3 protein: CASSNLGGGANEQFF; CDR3 DNA: TGCGCCAGCAGCAACCTGGGCGGGGGTGCCAATGAGCAGTTCTTC
V gene: TRBV30; D gene: TRBD1; J gene: TRBJ2-7; clone size: .; CDR3 protein: CAWRPGQGNEQYF; CDR3 DNA: TGTGCCTGGAGACCGGGACAGGGGAACGAGCAGTACTTC
V gene: TRBV7-2; D gene: .; J gene: TRBJ2-3; clone size: few; CDR3 protein: CASSLDSHTDTQYF; CDR3 DNA: TGTGCCAGCAGCTTAGACAGTCACACAGATACGCAGTATTTT
V gene: TRBV5-4; D gene: TRBD1; J gene: TRBJ1-4; clone size: .; CDR3 protein: CASSLNRGGIEKLFF; CDR3 DNA: TGTGCCAGCAGCTTAAACAGGGGTGGGATTGAAAAACTGTTTTTT
V gene: TRBV28; D gene: .; J gene: TRBJ1-6; clone size: .; CDR3 protein: CASSPTEGGVVYNSPLHF; CDR3 DNA: TGTGCCAGCAGTCCCACGGAAGGGGGAGTAGTCTATAATTCACCCCTCCACTTT
V gene: TRBV30; D gene: TRBD2; J gene: TRBJ2-5; clone size: .; CDR3 protein: CAWSDPGLASGTQYF; CDR3 DNA: TGTGCCTGGAGTGACCCGGGACTAGCATCAGGGACCCAGTACTTC
V gene: TRBV21-1; D gene: .; J gene: TRBJ2-7; clone size: .; CDR3 protein: CASSKEGKDRQGGEQYF; CDR3 DNA: TGTGCCAGCAGCAAGGAAGGGAAGGACAGGCAAGGGGGCGAGCAGTACTTC
V gene: TRBV2; D gene: .; J gene: TRBJ1-1; clone size: few; CDR3 protein: CARDSDRRTEAFF; CDR3 DNA: TGTGCCAGGGACTCTGACAGGCGCACTGAAGCTTTCTTT
V gene: TRBV28; D gene: TRBD1; J gene: TRBJ1-1; clone size: .; CDR3 protein: CASRESGTGSNEAFF; CDR3 DNA: TGTGCCAGCAGGGAATCCGGGACAGGGTCGAATGAAGCTTTCTTT
V gene: TRBV5-6; D gene: .; J gene: TRBJ2-1; clone size: .; CDR3 protein: CASSLARLDSNNEQFF; CDR3 DNA: TGTGCCAGCAGCTTGGCGCGGCTAGATTCTAACAATGAGCAGTTCTTC
V gene: TRBV5-1; D gene: .; J gene: TRBJ2-2; clone size: .; CDR3 protein: CASSKGAGIMNTGELFF; CDR3 DNA: TGCGCCAGCAGCAAAGGGGCAGGGATAATGAACACCGGGGAGCTGTTTTTT
V gene: TRBV29-1; D gene: TRBD1; J gene: TRBJ2-7; clone size: .; CDR3 protein: CSVRRQGTYEQYF; CDR3 DNA: TGCAGCGTCCGACGACAGGGTACCTACGAGCAGTACTTC
V gene: TRBV7-9; D gene: TRBD1; J gene: TRBJ1-6; clone size: few; CDR3 protein: CASSPSAGQGAYLGSPLHF; CDR3 DNA: TGTGCCAGCAGCCCATCGGCGGGACAGGGGGCGTATTTGGGTTCACCCCTCCACTTT
V gene: TRBV6-5; D gene: .; J gene: TRBJ1-2; clone size: .; CDR3 protein: CASSAQNYGYTF; CDR3 DNA: TGTGCCAGCAGTGCGCAAAACTATGGCTACACCTTC
V gene: TRBV14; D gene: TRBD1; J gene: TRBJ1-1; clone size: .; CDR3 protein: CASSLDRGRWAEAFF; CDR3 DNA: TGTGCCAGCAGCCTGGACAGGGGGCGGTGGGCTGAAGCTTTCTTT
V gene: TRBV5-1; D gene: .; J gene: TRBJ1-1; clone size: .; CDR3 protein: CASSLGPQGNTEAFF; CDR3 DNA: TGCGCCAGCAGCTTGGGGCCACAGGGGAACACTGAAGCTTTCTTT
V gene: TRBV7-9; D gene: .; J gene: TRBJ1-1; clone size: .; CDR3 protein: CSSSLRTADTEAFF; CDR3 DNA: TGTTCCAGCAGCTTACGGACAGCGGACACTGAAGCTTTCTTT
V gene: TRBV7-2; D gene: TRBD1; J gene: TRBJ2-5; clone size: .; CDR3 protein: CASSLSDREQETQYF; CDR3 DNA: TGTGCCAGCAGCTTATCCGACAGGGAACAAGAGACCCAGTACTTC
V gene: TRBV28; D gene: TRBD1; J gene: TRBJ2-7; clone size: .; CDR3 protein: CASSPTGVYEQYF; CDR3 DNA: TGTGCCAGCAGCCCGACAGGGGTTTACGAGCAGTACTTC